This is a list of T cell receptor beta chains from one sample in a study of T cells after yellow fever vaccination. TCRdb re-called the 5' RACE reads through MiXCR, storing one row per CDR3 protein. Altogether some 340,000 distinct CDR3 sequences are present, about 10% being singletons, with the ten largest covering roughly 3%. This material consisted of CD4+ T cells sorted from PBMCs, taken 45 days after the yellow fever booster vaccination. These receptors all come from a man in his late teens or twenties who received the YFV17D yellow fever vaccine. The CDR3 runs from the conserved cysteine through the conserved F or W. Each record gives: V gene, clone size, J gene, D gene, CDR3 DNA, CDR3 protein. A D gene is named only where the DNA matches it firmly. Some rows mark clone size as missing; the rest say once, few, many or name a class of expanded clone.

v_gene: TRBV7-9
abundance: -
j_gene: TRBJ2-2
d_gene: -
CDR3nt: TGTGCCAGCAGCAACAGGGTAACCGGGGAGCTGTTTTTT
CDR3aa: CASSNRVTGELFF

v_gene: TRBV27
abundance: many
j_gene: TRBJ2-4
d_gene: TRBD1
CDR3nt: TGTGCCAGCAGTTTGTTGGACAGGGGGAATCCAAACATTCAGTACTTC
CDR3aa: CASSLLDRGNPNIQYF

v_gene: TRBV4-3
abundance: -
j_gene: TRBJ1-4
d_gene: -
CDR3nt: TGCGCCAGCAGCTGGAGTAATGAAAAACTGTTTTTT
CDR3aa: CASSWSNEKLFF

v_gene: TRBV6-1
abundance: -
j_gene: TRBJ1-2
d_gene: TRBD1
CDR3nt: TGTGCCAGACGGGACAGCACTAATGGCTACACCTTC
CDR3aa: CARRDSTNGYTF

v_gene: TRBV5-4
abundance: -
j_gene: TRBJ1-1
d_gene: -
CDR3nt: TGTGCCAGCAGCTTGGGAGGCGCAGGGAACACTGAAGCTTTCTTT
CDR3aa: CASSLGGAGNTEAFF

v_gene: TRBV5-1
abundance: few
j_gene: TRBJ1-1
d_gene: -
CDR3nt: TGCGCCAGCAGCTTGGATTTGGGGGCCCTCACTGAAGCTTTCTTT
CDR3aa: CASSLDLGALTEAFF

v_gene: TRBV9
abundance: -
j_gene: TRBJ2-5
d_gene: TRBD2
CDR3nt: TGTGCCAGCAGCGTCGGGACTAGCGGCCAAGAGACCCAGTACTTC
CDR3aa: CASSVGTSGQETQYF

v_gene: TRBV25-1
abundance: few
j_gene: TRBJ1-2
d_gene: TRBD1
CDR3nt: TGTGCCAGCAGTGAATCCGGGACAGGGGTTCATGGCTACACCTTC
CDR3aa: CASSESGTGVHGYTF

v_gene: TRBV28
abundance: many
j_gene: TRBJ1-2
d_gene: -
CDR3nt: TGTGCCAGCAGTTTATCGGGGGCTAACTATGGCTACACCTTC
CDR3aa: CASSLSGANYGYTF

v_gene: TRBV6-1
abundance: few
j_gene: TRBJ1-2
d_gene: TRBD1
CDR3nt: TGTGCCAGCAGTGAAGCAGGAGGGGGCGGGTATGGCTACACCTTC
CDR3aa: CASSEAGGGGYGYTF

v_gene: TRBV4-2
abundance: -
j_gene: TRBJ2-6
d_gene: -
CDR3nt: TGTGCCAGCAGCCCACGACTTTCGCGGGCCGCCTCTGGGGCCAACGTCCTGACTTTC
CDR3aa: CASSPRLSRAASGANVLTF

v_gene: TRBV20-1
abundance: -
j_gene: TRBJ1-4
d_gene: -
CDR3nt: TGCAGTGCTGGGCCCCAGGGTGATGAAAAACTGTTTTTT
CDR3aa: CSAGPQGDEKLFF

v_gene: TRBV7-2
abundance: few
j_gene: TRBJ2-5
d_gene: -
CDR3nt: TGTGCCAGCAGCTTAGGGGGGCAGGGAGTGGTTGGGACCCAGTACTTC
CDR3aa: CASSLGGQGVVGTQYF

v_gene: TRBV20-1
abundance: -
j_gene: TRBJ1-1
d_gene: -
CDR3nt: TGCAGTGCCAAACGTAGGGGGATGAACACTGAAGCTTTCTTT
CDR3aa: CSAKRRGMNTEAFF

v_gene: TRBV6-1
abundance: -
j_gene: TRBJ1-6
d_gene: TRBD1
CDR3nt: TGTGCCAGCAGTGGGACAGGGGGCGGGTCACCCCTCCACTTT
CDR3aa: CASSGTGGGSPLHF

v_gene: TRBV5-4
abundance: few
j_gene: TRBJ2-1
d_gene: -
CDR3nt: TGTGCCAGCAGCTCGGACTGGAACAATGAGCAGTTCTTC
CDR3aa: CASSSDWNNEQFF